This T cell receptor beta chain was observed in a study of identical twins listed by TCRdb under 2016. With regard to the full study: To test whether fetal clonotypes persist, this study deep-sequenced TCR alpha and beta repertoires from monozygotic twins, from unrelated adults of various ages, and from cord blood. To rule out contamination, replicate twin experiments were performed at different times with different library preparation protocols.

Paper-wide results and their limitations: Out-of-frame TCR alpha sharing in monozygotic twins was systematically underestimated by recombination models, whereas sharing between unrelated individuals was in agreement with the recombination models. Compared with coincidental sharing between unrelated individuals, out-of-frame TCR alpha sequences shared between twins showed an excess of sequences with low generation probability. Conclusions relied on cross-sectional statistical analysis, since the same donors could not be followed over many years. Abundant cord blood beta clonotypes carried fewer insertions; young adult naive repertoires showed a weaker similar trend, while memory repertoires showed none. A weaker excess of twin sharing was found in beta out-of-frame sequences because the signal-to-noise ratio was lowered by fewer shared sequences. Zero-insertion analyses could be partly confounded by invariant T cells such as MAIT and iNKT, though diverse VJ usage argued against such confounding for most clonotypes.

With respect to this clonotype: Its antigen is unknown. No clone much larger than this one lies a single base away; base qualities are absent.

Receptor libraries were prepared by 5' RACE. Sequencing relied on an Illumina HiSeq 2000. A universal primer binding site was added through template switching, and the final cDNA carried a unique molecular identifier so that TCR cDNA molecules could be counted accurately. First-strand cDNA for TCR alpha and beta chains was synthesized from specific primers in the conserved constant-segment region. Each cDNA library was double barcoded, with a SMART-Mk sample barcode plus Illumina barcodes, to control for contamination. TruSeq adapter sequences along with Illumina sample barcodes were introduced in two successive PCR steps. The Illumina HiSeq platform was used with custom primers to sequence TCR alpha and beta cDNA libraries. As for how the authors treated the data: MiGEC was used to process raw reads and extract unique molecular identifiers, and MiXCR was used to find CDR3 positions. For each individual, recombination models were inferred using an EM algorithm with the repgenHMM and IGoR tools. Shared clonotypes were analyzed with the tcR package in R, and sharing was normalized by the product of cloneset sizes. To study raw recombination free of thymic and clonal selection effects, out-of-frame nonproductive sequences were analyzed. The public reads were run again by TCRdb, first through fastp at Q25 and then through MiXCR, and only productive beta chains were kept. Every distinct CDR3 protein forms one entry, paired with its most common genes and DNA. The V and J calls and clone size come from TCRdb's table, not from the authors' own analysis. The sample includes about 530,000 distinct CDR3 sequences, with about a fifth observed a single time. The ten largest clones take up 0.45% to 0.5% of the sample.

Every donor was a healthy Caucasian. The twin cohort comprised three pairs of female monozygotic twins, all aged roughly 18 to 30 years. CD4+ and CD8+ T cell populations were isolated with positive isolation kits from Invitrogen. CDR1 MDHEN and CDR2 SYDVKM are derived from the germline V gene. V and J lose 6 bases and 0 bases, and a span of 10 bases separates them. The CDR3 goes from the cysteine to the phenylalanine over 14 residues. Only the CDR3 part of the read is kept: 42 bases, read in frame from the first base. These data also featured in a second study, about yellow fever vaccine responses in identical twins. The second source states: According to the authors, the vaccine-induced T cell response in identical twins seemed to be partly convergent and partly specific to each individual. Focusing on identical twins, the study followed the T cell clones that responded to the vaccine, and did so with precision.

Sequencing used CD4+ T cells sorted from blood. Recombination joined TRBV28 with TRBJ2-3; TRBD2 might be the D gene, on 6 matching bases. This receptor was identified in a woman between 18 and 29 years old in good health. The CDR3 region: CASRDGTSTDTQYF. The sequenced DNA is TGTGCCAGCAGAGACGGGACTAGCACAGATACGCAGTATTTT. The CDR3, completed at both ends by the reference TRBV28 and TRBJ2-3 genes, gives the full variable domain DVKVTQSSRYLVKRTGEKVFLECVQDMDHENMFWYRQDPGLGLRLIYFSYDVKMKEKGDIPEGYSVSREKKERFSLILESASTNQTSMYLCASRDGTSTDTQYFGPGTRLTVL.